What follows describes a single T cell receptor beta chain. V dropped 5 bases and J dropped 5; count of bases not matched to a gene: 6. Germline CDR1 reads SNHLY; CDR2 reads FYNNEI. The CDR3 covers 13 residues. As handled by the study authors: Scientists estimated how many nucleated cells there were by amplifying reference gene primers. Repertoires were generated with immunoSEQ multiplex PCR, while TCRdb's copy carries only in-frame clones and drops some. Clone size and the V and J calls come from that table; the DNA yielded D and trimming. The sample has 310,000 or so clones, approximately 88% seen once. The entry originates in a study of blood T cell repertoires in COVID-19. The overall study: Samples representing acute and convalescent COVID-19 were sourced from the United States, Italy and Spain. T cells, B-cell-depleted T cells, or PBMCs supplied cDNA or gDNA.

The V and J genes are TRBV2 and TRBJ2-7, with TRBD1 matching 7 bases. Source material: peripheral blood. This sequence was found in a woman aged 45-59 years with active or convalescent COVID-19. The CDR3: CASSHRGPDEQYF. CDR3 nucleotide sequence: TGTGCCAGCAGTCACAGGGGTCCGGACGAGCAGTACTTC.